This is a list of T cell receptor beta chains from one sample in a study of cytomegalovirus exposure and HLA in healthy donors. Clones were sequenced by immunoSEQ multiplex PCR, and TCRdb holds only the in-frame ones, with some missing. The sample contains around 110,000 clones, 8.5% to 10% of which appear only once. What was sequenced was PBMCs. The origin of the receptors is a man aged 25 to 40 in good health and CMV-seronegative. The CDR3 runs from the conserved cysteine through the conserved F or W. A D gene is named only where the DNA matches it firmly. Size tells how often a clone was seen (once, few, many) or the class of an expanded clone, and some rows leave it out.

TRBJ2-2	TRBV18	few	TRBD2	CASSETSGKAGELFF	TGTGCCAGCTCAGAGACTAGCGGGAAGGCCGGGGAGCTGTTTTTT
TRBJ1-5	TRBV4-1	-	-	CASSQASAGQPQHF	TGCGCCAGCAGCCAAGCTTCAGCAGGTCAGCCCCAGCATTTT
TRBJ1-5	TRBV5-5	few	-	CASSLAGHASDQPQHF	TGTGCCAGCAGCTTAGCAGGGCATGCGTCGGATCAGCCCCAGCATTTT
TRBJ1-4	TRBV7-2	few	-	CASSLPGREKLFF	TGTGCCAGCAGCTTACCAGGGCGGGAAAAACTGTTTTTT
TRBJ1-1	TRBV6-1	-	TRBD1	CASSSRDRGTEAFF	TGTGCCAGCAGTTCCCGGGACAGGGGAACTGAAGCTTTCTTT
TRBJ2-7	TRBV12-5	-	-	CASGLENLSREQYF	TGTGCTAGTGGTTTGGAAAATTTGTCTCGCGAGCAGTACTTC
TRBJ1-1	TRBV7-2	-	-	CASSPTANTEAFF	TGTGCCAGCAGCCCCACAGCGAACACTGAAGCTTTCTTT
TRBJ1-5	TRBV18	-	-	CASSDRDSNQPQHF	TGTGCCAGCTCTGACCGGGACTCTAATCAGCCCCAGCATTTT
TRBJ1-2	TRBV28	few	TRBD1	CASSLGGQNNYGYTF	TGTGCCAGCAGCTTGGGGGGACAGAACAACTATGGCTACACCTTC
TRBJ2-5	TRBV4-1	-	TRBD2	CASSRLAGEYETQYF	TGCGCCAGCAGCCGTCTAGCGGGAGAGTATGAGACCCAGTACTTC
TRBJ2-3	TRBV9	-	-	CASSVVGLTADTDTQYF	TGTGCCAGCAGCGTAGTGGGTTTAACAGCGGACACAGATACGCAGTATTTT
TRBJ2-7	TRBV28	-	-	CASSGQPYLYEQYF	TGTGCCAGCAGTGGACAGCCTTACCTCTACGAGCAGTACTTC
TRBJ2-2	TRBV7-9	few	TRBD2	CASSPLAGANTGELFF	TGTGCCAGCAGCCCACTAGCGGGAGCGAACACCGGGGAGCTGTTTTTT
TRBJ2-7	TRBV5-1	-	-	CASSSGLPIDEQYF	TGCGCCAGCAGCTCGGGACTTCCAATTGACGAGCAGTACTTC
TRBJ2-3	TRBV27	-	-	CASSLQFNADTQYF	TGTGCCAGCAGCTTACAGTTCAACGCAGATACGCAGTATTTT
TRBJ2-7	TRBV5-1	-	-	CASSGVSDYEQYF	TGCGCCAGCAGCGGAGTTTCGGACTACGAGCAGTACTTC
TRBJ2-7	TRBV7-3	few	-	CASSFKGGEQYF	TGTGCCAGCAGCTTTAAAGGGGGAGAGCAGTACTTC
TRBJ1-1	TRBV20-1	-	TRBD1	CRVDRSTEAFF	TGCAGGGTGGACAGGAGTACTGAAGCTTTCTTT
TRBJ2-7	TRBV29-1	-	-	CSVDLAGRYEQYF	TGCAGCGTTGATTTGGCAGGGAGGTACGAGCAGTACTTC
TRBJ2-7	TRBV7-3	-	-	CASSPNWSSYEQYF	TGTGCCAGCAGCCCTAACTGGAGCTCCTACGAGCAGTACTTC
TRBJ2-3	TRBV5-1	few	TRBD1	CASRLGNGTGKGHTQYF	TGCGCCAGCAGACTAGGGAACGGGACAGGGAAGGGACATACGCAGTATTTT
TRBJ1-2	TRBV12-5	few	TRBD1	CASTGERSGTALPNYGYTF	TGTGCTAGTACGGGGGAGAGATCCGGGACAGCACTACCTAACTATGGCTACACCTTC
TRBJ2-2	TRBV5-4	few	-	CASSSSTGELFF	TGTGCCAGCAGCTCCAGCACCGGGGAGCTGTTTTTT
TRBJ2-3	TRBV6-1	few	TRBD2	CASSGFLADSTDTQYF	TGTGCCAGCAGTGGCTTCCTAGCGGATAGCACAGATACGCAGTATTTT
TRBJ2-7	TRBV4-3	few	-	CASSYNNQGSYEQYF	TGCGCCAGCAGCTATAACAATCAGGGTTCCTACGAGCAGTACTTC
TRBJ1-4	TRBV10-3	-	-	CAISEYGVKEKLFF	TGTGCCATCAGTGAGTACGGGGTTAAGGAAAAACTGTTTTTT
TRBJ2-7	TRBV7-3	-	TRBD2	CASSRLGLAGGHEQYF	TGTGCCAGCAGCCGATTGGGACTAGCGGGAGGGCACGAGCAGTACTTC
TRBJ2-1	TRBV7-9	-	TRBD2	CASSLAGRKSDNEQFF	TGTGCCAGCAGCTTAGCCGGGAGGAAATCCGACAATGAGCAGTTCTTC
TRBJ2-1	TRBV10-3	few	TRBD2	CAISGGVTSGDHSYNEQFF	TGTGCCATCAGTGGGGGTGTGACTAGCGGGGACCACTCCTACAATGAGCAGTTCTTC
TRBJ2-7	TRBV19	-	-	CASSPDRQLSYEQYF	TGTGCCAGTAGTCCGGACAGACAGCTCTCCTACGAGCAGTACTTC
TRBJ2-3	TRBV19	-	TRBD1	CASSIPPGQGSDTQYF	TGTGCCAGTAGTATCCCCCCGGGACAGGGGTCAGATACGCAGTATTTT
TRBJ1-2	TRBV30	-	-	CAWSAGREDYGYTF	TGTGCCTGGAGTGCCGGGAGAGAGGACTATGGCTACACCTTC
TRBJ2-7	TRBV15	few	TRBD1	CATSRPSGQGAGEQYF	TGTGCCACCAGCAGACCCTCGGGACAGGGGGCAGGTGAGCAGTACTTC
TRBJ1-6	TRBV2	few	-	CASGPERPLHF	TGTGCCAGCGGGCCTGAACGGCCCCTCCACTTT
TRBJ1-1	TRBV6-6	few	TRBD1	CATLTGSMNTEAFF	TGTGCCACTTTGACAGGGAGCATGAACACTGAAGCTTTCTTT
TRBJ2-1	TRBV4-2	few	-	CASSQDPPGAGYNEQFF	TGTGCCAGCAGCCAAGATCCCCCGGGAGCGGGTTACAATGAGCAGTTCTTC
TRBJ2-1	TRBV30	few	TRBD1	CAWGGQGRYNEQFF	TGTGCCTGGGGGGGACAGGGACGATACAATGAGCAGTTCTTC
TRBJ2-1	TRBV30	-	TRBD1	CAWSPGTGGISYNEQFF	TGTGCCTGGAGTCCAGGGACAGGGGGAATTTCCTACAATGAGCAGTTCTTC
TRBJ2-1	TRBV19	-	-	CASSIDTRGGVGIEQFF	TGTGCCAGTAGTATAGACACGAGGGGGGGCGTGGGAATTGAGCAGTTCTTC
TRBJ1-2	TRBV11-2	few	TRBD1	CASSGAGTGGDYTF	TGTGCCAGCAGCGGAGCCGGGACAGGGGGCGACTACACCTTC
TRBJ2-5	TRBV10-3	few	TRBD1	CAISDGTGDETQYF	TGTGCCATCAGTGACGGGACAGGGGACGAGACCCAGTACTTC
TRBJ2-7	TRBV2	-	-	CASSETEMSSYEQYF	TGTGCCAGCAGTGAGACAGAGATGAGCTCCTACGAGCAGTACTTC
TRBJ2-5	TRBV19	few	TRBD2	CASSSAGASKETQYF	TGTGCCAGTAGTTCTGCGGGAGCCTCCAAAGAGACCCAGTACTTC
TRBJ1-4	TRBV6-6	-	-	CASSYSGNNEKLFF	TGTGCCAGCAGTTATTCGGGGAACAATGAAAAACTGTTTTTT